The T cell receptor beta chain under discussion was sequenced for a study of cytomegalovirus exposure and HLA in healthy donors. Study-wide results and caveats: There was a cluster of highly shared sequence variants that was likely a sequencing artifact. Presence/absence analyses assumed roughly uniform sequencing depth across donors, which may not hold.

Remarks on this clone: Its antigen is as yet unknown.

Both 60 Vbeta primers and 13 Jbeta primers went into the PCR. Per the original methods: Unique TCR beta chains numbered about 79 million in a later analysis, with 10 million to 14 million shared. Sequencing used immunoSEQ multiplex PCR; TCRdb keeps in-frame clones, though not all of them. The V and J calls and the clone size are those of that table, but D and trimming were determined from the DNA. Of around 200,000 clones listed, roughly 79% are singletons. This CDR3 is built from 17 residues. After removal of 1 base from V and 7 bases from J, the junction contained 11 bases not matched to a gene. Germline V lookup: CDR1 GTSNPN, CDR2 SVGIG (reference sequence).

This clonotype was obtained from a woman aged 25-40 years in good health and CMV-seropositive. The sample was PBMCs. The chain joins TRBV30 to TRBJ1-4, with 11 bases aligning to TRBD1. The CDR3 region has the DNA TGTGCCTGGAGTGGAGGACAGGGGGCCAGGGATGGTGAAAAACTGTTTTTT. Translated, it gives CAWSGGQGARDGEKLFF.